This T cell receptor beta chain was retrieved from a study of T cells of healthy individuals (dated by TCRdb to 2016 to 2019). The receptor library was made with 5' RACE. Sequencing took place on an Illumina MiSeq. TCRdb reanalyzed the raw reads on its own, using fastp at Q25 for trimming and MiXCR for clone calling, and kept in-frame beta chains. CDR3 protein duplicates are merged, each entry listing the most common genes and DNA. The sample yields around 98,000 distinct CDR3 sequences; approximately 16% were counted once. The top ten constitute roughly 6.1% of the sample. The sample holds many counts of this clonotype. Which antigen it targets is not known. Base qualities are not recorded, but no much larger clone differs from it by a single base. V loses 5 bases of germline sequence and J loses 3 bases, and the interval between the two ends is 14 bases. The CDR3 runs 15 amino acids, cysteine and phenylalanine included. Just the 45-base CDR3 DNA is kept, in frame starting at base 1. For CDR1 and CDR2, the germline V gene (reference sequence) lists GTSNPN and SVGIG.

Recombination connected TRBV30 to TRBJ1-6; matching of 6 bases hints at TRBD1 as the D gene. This clonotype was obtained from a human donor in good health. The CDR3 reads as follows: CAWGLKGVYNSPLHF. The DNA is as follows: TGTGCCTGGGGTCTGAAGGGGGTCTATAATTCACCCCTCCACTTT.